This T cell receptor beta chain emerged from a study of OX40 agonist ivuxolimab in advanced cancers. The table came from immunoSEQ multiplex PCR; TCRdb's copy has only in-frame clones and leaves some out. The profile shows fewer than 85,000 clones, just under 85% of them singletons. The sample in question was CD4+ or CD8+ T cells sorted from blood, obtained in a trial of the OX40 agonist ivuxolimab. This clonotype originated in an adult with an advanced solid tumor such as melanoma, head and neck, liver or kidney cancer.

The CDR3 sequence: CASSVVRGNTIYF. The CDR3 bases are TGTGCCAGCAGTGTGGTCAGGGGAAACACCATATATTTT. The rearrangement joins TRBV2 to TRBJ1-3, with D unclear. V dropped 4 bases and J dropped 4 bases, with 8 bases sitting between them. The CDR3 sequence is 13 residues long. CDR1 SNHLY and CDR2 FYNNEI come from the germline V gene.